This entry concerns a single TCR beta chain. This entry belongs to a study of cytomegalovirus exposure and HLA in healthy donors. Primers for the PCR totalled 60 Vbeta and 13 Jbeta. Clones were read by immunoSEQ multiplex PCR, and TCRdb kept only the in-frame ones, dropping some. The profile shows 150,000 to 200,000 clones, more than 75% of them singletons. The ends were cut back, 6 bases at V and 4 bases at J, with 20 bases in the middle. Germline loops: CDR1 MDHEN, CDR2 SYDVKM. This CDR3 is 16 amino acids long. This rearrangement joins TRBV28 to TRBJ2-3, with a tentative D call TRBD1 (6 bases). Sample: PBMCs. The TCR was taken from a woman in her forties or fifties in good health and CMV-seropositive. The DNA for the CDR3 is TGTGCCAGCAGCCACGGGCAGGGGATAACCCCAGATACGCAGTATTTT. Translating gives CASSHGQGITPDTQYF.